The rows below give T cell receptor beta chains drawn from one sample of a study of control samples from healthy donors and cancer patients. The method was immunoSEQ multiplex PCR; TCRdb's version includes in-frame clones alone and lacks a portion of them. The data contain 170,000 or so clones, approximately 92% of them singletons. The sample consisted of blood. Source of these receptors: a woman aged 40-49 years in good health. The CDR3 runs from the conserved cysteine through the conserved F or W. The D gene is left open where the match is weak. The size entry is marked missing in some rows and otherwise reads once, few, many or a size class.

j_call | v_call | clone_size | d_call | cdr3_nt | cdr3_aa
TRBJ2-7 | TRBV13 | few | NA | TGTGCCAGCAGCTTCTCCCCATGGCAGGGACCTTCCTACGAGCAGTACTTC | CASSFSPWQGPSYEQYF
TRBJ2-1 | TRBV5-1 | many | NA | TGCGCCAGCAGCTTGGCCGGGCCGACCCTCCTTTACAATGAGCAGTTCTTC | CASSLAGPTLLYNEQFF
TRBJ2-3 | TRBV10-2 | NA | NA | TGCGCCAGCTCGAGGGGCGCAGATACGCAGTATTTT | CASSRGADTQYF
TRBJ1-5 | TRBV4-1 | NA | TRBD1 | TGCGCCAGCAGCCAAGGGACAGGGGGAGGCAATCAGCCCCAGCATTTT | CASSQGTGGGNQPQHF
TRBJ2-5 | TRBV2 | NA | NA | TGTGCCAGCAGGCTAGCGTACCAAGAGACCCAGTACTTC | CASRLAYQETQYF
TRBJ1-1 | TRBV6-5 | NA | TRBD1 | TGTGCCAGCAGTTACTCAGGACAGGGGGTCACTGAAGCTTTCTTT | CASSYSGQGVTEAFF
TRBJ1-2 | TRBV19 | NA | TRBD1 | TGTGCCAGTAGTCAACAGGGGGCGCTTACCTATGGCTACACCTTC | CASSQQGALTYGYTF
TRBJ1-2 | TRBV6-5 | NA | NA | TGTGCCAGCAGGGCCAGGGGTGGTGGCTACACCTTC | CASRARGGGYTF
TRBJ1-2 | TRBV4-2 | NA | NA | TGTGCCAGCAGCCAGGGTACAGGGTTAGGCTACACCTTC | CASSQGTGLGYTF
TRBJ1-1 | TRBV5-5 | NA | NA | TGTGCCAGCAGCTTAACAGGGTGGACCATGAACACTGAAGCTTTCTTT | CASSLTGWTMNTEAFF
TRBJ2-2 | TRBV29-1 | NA | NA | TGCAGCGCAATTGTATCCTCCGGGGAGCTGTTTTTT | CSAIVSSGELFF
TRBJ1-2 | TRBV24-1 | NA | NA | TGTGCCACCACAAGACGGAGTTATGGCTACACCTTC | CATTRRSYGYTF
TRBJ1-1 | TRBV18 | NA | NA | TGTGCCAGCTCACCGGCAGGGAGGGACACTGAAGCTTTCTTT | CASSPAGRDTEAFF
TRBJ1-1 | TRBV5-1 | NA | NA | TGCGCCAGCAGCTTAACAGGGCGGGACACTGAAGCTTTCTTT | CASSLTGRDTEAFF
TRBJ2-1 | TRBV6-5 | NA | NA | TGTGCCAGCAGTCGGACAAATGAGCAGTTCTTC | CASSRTNEQFF
TRBJ1-4 | TRBV7-9 | NA | NA | TGTGCCAGCAGCTTGGGCCGGGGGCCAGAGAATAATGAAAAACTGTTTTTT | CASSLGRGPENNEKLFF
TRBJ1-2 | TRBV5-1 | NA | NA | TGCGCCAGCAGCGCATGGGACACCTCCTATGGCTACACCTTC | CASSAWDTSYGYTF
TRBJ2-7 | TRBV4-1 | NA | NA | TGCGCCAGCAGCCAATTGGGGACCTCCTACGAGCAGTACTTC | CASSQLGTSYEQYF
TRBJ1-1 | TRBV29-1 | NA | NA | TGCAGCGTCGGGGGGTCCGGGGACACTGAAGCTTTCTTT | CSVGGSGDTEAFF
TRBJ2-5 | TRBV2 | NA | NA | TGTGCCAGCAGGGTAATGGGAGAGACCCAGTACTTC | CASRVMGETQYF
TRBJ2-1 | TRBV6-6 | few | TRBD2 | TGTGCCAGCAGTTACGAGCGGGGGGGTGATGAGCAGTTCTTC | CASSYERGGDEQFF
TRBJ1-2 | TRBV15 | NA | NA | TGTGCCACCAGCAGAGGGGAGGGATGGGGCTACACCTTC | CATSRGEGWGYTF
TRBJ1-2 | TRBV6-6 | NA | TRBD1 | TGTGCCAGCAGAGGGGGACAGGGGATCTATGGCTACACCTTC | CASRGGQGIYGYTF
TRBJ1-6 | TRBV19 | NA | TRBD1 | TGTGCCAGTAGTGACGCGACAGGGGCAAGGTCACCCCTCCACTTT | CASSDATGARSPLHF
TRBJ1-2 | TRBV5-1 | once | NA | TGCGCCAGCAGCAAGGCGGACCAGGTTGGTGGCTACACCTTC | CASSKADQVGGYTF
TRBJ1-5 | TRBV7-2 | NA | NA | TGTGCCAGCAGCTTAGGACAGAATCAGCCCCAGCATTTT | CASSLGQNQPQHF
TRBJ1-1 | TRBV12-3/TRBV12-4 | few | NA | TGTGCCAGTCGGAAAAGGGGAATCACTGAAGCTTTCTTT | CASRKRGITEAFF
TRBJ2-5 | TRBV2 | NA | NA | TGTGCCAGCAGTGACCAGGGATACCAAGAGACCCAGTACTTC | CASSDQGYQETQYF
TRBJ2-3 | TRBV10-2 | once | NA | TGCGCCAGCAGTGACTTCGGGGGGCCGACGAAAGATACGCAGTATTTT | CASSDFGGPTKDTQYF
TRBJ1-6 | TRBV25-1 | once | NA | TGTGCCAGCAGTGAGGACAGAATCAATTCACCCCTCCACTTT | CASSEDRINSPLHF
TRBJ1-2 | TRBV4-2 | NA | NA | TGTGCCAGCAGCCAAGATGGCGGGGAGGGGTTAGCCCACTATGGCTACACCTTC | CASSQDGGEGLAHYGYTF
TRBJ2-1 | TRBV12-3/TRBV12-4 | NA | NA | TGTGCCAGCAGAATCTCCCCTGACAATGAGCAGTTCTTC | CASRISPDNEQFF
TRBJ2-7 | TRBV27 | few | NA | TGTGCCAGCCGGACTCTAGGGGGAACCTACGAGCAGTACTTC | CASRTLGGTYEQYF
TRBJ2-3 | TRBV4-2 | NA | TRBD2 | TGTGCCAGCAGCCAAGGCACCGCGGGGGAAAACACAGATACGCAGTATTTT | CASSQGTAGENTDTQYF
TRBJ2-1 | TRBV27 | NA | TRBD2 | TGTGCCAGCAGTGGACTAGCAGGGGTCGGGGAGCAGTTCTTC | CASSGLAGVGEQFF
TRBJ1-5 | TRBV21-1 | NA | NA | TGTGCCAGCAGCTCTTGGACACCTTGGGATCAGCCCCAGCATTTT | CASSSWTPWDQPQHF
TRBJ2-7 | TRBV6-5 | once | NA | TGTGCCAGCAGTTACTCGATGGGCCTATCCTCCTACGAGCAGTACTTC | CASSYSMGLSSYEQYF
TRBJ2-2 | TRBV11-3 | NA | NA | TGTGCCAGCAGCTTAGATCTAAGGGGGACTCCGAACACCGGGGAGCTGTTTTTT | CASSLDLRGTPNTGELFF